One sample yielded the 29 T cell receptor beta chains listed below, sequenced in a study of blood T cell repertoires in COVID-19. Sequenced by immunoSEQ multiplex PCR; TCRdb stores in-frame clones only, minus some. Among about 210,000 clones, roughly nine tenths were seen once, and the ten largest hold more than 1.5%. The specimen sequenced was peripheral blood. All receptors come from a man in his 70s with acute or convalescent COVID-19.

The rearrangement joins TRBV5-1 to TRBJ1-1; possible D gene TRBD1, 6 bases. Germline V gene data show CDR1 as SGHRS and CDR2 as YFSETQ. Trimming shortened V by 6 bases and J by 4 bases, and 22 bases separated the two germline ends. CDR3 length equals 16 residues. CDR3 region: CASNSLAGGGGTEAFF. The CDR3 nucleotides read TGCGCCAGCAATTCCCTCGCGGGGGGCGGGGGCACTGAAGCTTTCTTT.

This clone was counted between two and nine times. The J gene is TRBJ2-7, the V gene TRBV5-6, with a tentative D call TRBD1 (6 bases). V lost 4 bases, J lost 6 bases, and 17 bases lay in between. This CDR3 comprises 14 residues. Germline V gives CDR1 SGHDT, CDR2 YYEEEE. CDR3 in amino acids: CASSRRRTEGEQYF. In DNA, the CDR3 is TGTGCCAGCAGCCGCCGCCGGACAGAAGGCGAGCAGTACTTC.

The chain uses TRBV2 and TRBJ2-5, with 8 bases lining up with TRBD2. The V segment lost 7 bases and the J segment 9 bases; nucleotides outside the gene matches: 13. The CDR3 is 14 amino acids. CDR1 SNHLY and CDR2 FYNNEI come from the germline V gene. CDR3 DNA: TGTGCCAGCAACCTAGCGGGTAGCGCTGAGCCCCAGTACTTC. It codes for CASNLAGSAEPQYF.

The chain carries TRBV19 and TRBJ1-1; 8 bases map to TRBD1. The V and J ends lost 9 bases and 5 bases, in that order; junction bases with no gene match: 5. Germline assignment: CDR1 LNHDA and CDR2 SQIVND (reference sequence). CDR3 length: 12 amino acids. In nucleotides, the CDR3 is TGTGCCAGCGACAGGGGCTCGACTGAAGCTTTCTTT. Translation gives CASDRGSTEAFF.

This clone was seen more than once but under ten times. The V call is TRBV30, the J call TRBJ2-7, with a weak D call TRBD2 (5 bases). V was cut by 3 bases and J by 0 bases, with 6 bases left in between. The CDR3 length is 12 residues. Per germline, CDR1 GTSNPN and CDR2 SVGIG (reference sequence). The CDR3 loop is CAWRSGSYEQYF. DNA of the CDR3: TGTGCCTGGAGGAGCGGCTCCTACGAGCAGTACTTC.

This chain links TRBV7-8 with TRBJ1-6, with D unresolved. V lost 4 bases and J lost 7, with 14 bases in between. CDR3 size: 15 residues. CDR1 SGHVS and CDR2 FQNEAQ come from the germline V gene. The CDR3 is CASSSYREHNSPLHF. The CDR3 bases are TGTGCCAGCAGCTCATACAGAGAACACAATTCACCCCTCCACTTT.

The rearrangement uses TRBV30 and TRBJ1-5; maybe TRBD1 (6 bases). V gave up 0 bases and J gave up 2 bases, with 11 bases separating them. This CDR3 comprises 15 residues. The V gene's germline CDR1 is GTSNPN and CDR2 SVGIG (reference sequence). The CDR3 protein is CAWSVGGAGNQPQHF. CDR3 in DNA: TGTGCCTGGAGTGTGGGGGGGGCCGGCAATCAGCCCCAGCATTTT. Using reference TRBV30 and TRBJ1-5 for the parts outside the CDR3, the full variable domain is SQTIHQWPATLVQPVGSPLSLECTVEGTSNPNLYWYRQAAGRGLQLLFYSVGIGQISSEVPQNLSASRPQDRQFILSSKKLLLSDSGFYLCAWSVGGAGNQPQHFGDGTRLSIL.

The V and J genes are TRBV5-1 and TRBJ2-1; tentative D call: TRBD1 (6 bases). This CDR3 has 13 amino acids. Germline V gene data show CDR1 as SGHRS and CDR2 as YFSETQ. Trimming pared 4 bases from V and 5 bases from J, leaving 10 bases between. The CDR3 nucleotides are TGCGCCAGCAGCCAACAGGGCAACAATGAGCAGTTCTTC. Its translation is CASSQQGNNEQFF.

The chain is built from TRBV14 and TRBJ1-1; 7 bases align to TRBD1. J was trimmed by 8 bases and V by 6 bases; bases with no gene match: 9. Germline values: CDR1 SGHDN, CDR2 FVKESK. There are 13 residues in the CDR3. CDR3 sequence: CASSRFNRGEAFF. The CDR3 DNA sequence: TGTGCCAGCAGTCGGTTCAACAGGGGAGAAGCTTTCTTT. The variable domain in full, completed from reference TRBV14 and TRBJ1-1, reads EAGVTQFPSHSVIEKGQTVTLRCDPISGHDNLYWYRRVMGKEIKFLLHFVKESKQDESGMPNNRFLAERTGGTYSTLKVQPAELEDSGVYFCASSRFNRGEAFFGQGTRLTVV.

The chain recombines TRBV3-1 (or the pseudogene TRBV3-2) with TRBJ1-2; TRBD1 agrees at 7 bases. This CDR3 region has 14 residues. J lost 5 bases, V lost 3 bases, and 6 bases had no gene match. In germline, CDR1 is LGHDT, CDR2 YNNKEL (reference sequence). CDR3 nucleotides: TGTGCCAGCAGCCATTTGGACAGGCGGTATGGCTACACCTTC. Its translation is CASSHLDRRYGYTF.

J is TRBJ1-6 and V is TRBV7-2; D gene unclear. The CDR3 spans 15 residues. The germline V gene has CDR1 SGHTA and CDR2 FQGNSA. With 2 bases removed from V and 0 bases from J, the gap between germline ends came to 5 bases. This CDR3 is CASSLLSSYNSPLHF. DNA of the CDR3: TGTGCCAGCAGCTTATTGAGCTCCTATAATTCACCCCTCCACTTT.

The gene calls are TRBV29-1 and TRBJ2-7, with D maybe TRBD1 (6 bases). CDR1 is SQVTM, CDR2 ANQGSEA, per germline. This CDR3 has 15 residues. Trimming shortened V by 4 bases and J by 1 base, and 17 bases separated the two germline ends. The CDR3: CSVATDRSMSYEQYF. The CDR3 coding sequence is TGCAGCGTTGCTACTGACAGGTCTATGTCCTACGAGCAGTACTTC.

The DNA of the CDR3 is TGTGCCAGCACCCGCGACAGGGGATCCTACAATGAGCAGTTCTTC. Translated: CASTRDRGSYNEQFF. This chain connects TRBV7-2 to TRBJ2-1; 8 nucleotides align to TRBD1. Per the germline V gene, CDR1 is SGHTA and CDR2 is FQGNSA. The CDR3 totals 15 residues. V trimming: 7 bases; J trimming: 1 base; junction bases outside the gene matches: 6.

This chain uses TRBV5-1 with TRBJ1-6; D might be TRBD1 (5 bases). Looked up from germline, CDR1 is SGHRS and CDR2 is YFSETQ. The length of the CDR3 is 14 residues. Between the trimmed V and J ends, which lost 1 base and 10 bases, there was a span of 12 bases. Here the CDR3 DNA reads TGCGCCAGCAGCTTGAATACAGGCGGATCACCCCTCCACTTT. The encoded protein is CASSLNTGGSPLHF.

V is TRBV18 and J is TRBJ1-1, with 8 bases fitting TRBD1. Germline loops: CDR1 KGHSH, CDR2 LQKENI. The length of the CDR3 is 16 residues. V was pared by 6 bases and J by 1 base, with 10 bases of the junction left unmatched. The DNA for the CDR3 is TGTGCCAGCTCCCCCCGGACAGGGTCAACGAACACTGAAGCTTTCTTT. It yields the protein CASSPRTGSTNTEAFF.

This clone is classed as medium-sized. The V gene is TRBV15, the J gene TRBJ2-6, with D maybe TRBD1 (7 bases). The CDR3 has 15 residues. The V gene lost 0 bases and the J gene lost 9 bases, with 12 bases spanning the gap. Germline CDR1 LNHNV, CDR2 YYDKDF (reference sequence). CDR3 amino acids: CATSRDDREVNVLTF. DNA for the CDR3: TGTGCCACCAGCAGAGATGACAGGGAGGTCAACGTCCTGACTTTC.

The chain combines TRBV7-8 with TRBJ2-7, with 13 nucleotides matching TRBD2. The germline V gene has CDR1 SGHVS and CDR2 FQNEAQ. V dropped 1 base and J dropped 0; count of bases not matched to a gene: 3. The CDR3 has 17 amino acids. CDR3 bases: TGTGCCAGCAGCTTAGTTTGGACTAGCGGGAGCTCCTACGAGCAGTACTTC. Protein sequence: CASSLVWTSGSSYEQYF.

For the CDR3, the DNA is TGTGCCAGTAGTATAGGTGGACTAGCGGGAGGAAAGCAAGAGACCCAGTACTTC. Translation gives CASSIGGLAGGKQETQYF. The J gene is TRBJ2-5, the V gene TRBV19; 14 bases match TRBD2. From germline, CDR1 is LNHDA and CDR2 SQIVND (reference sequence). The V and J ends lost 1 base and 2 bases, in that order; junction bases with no gene match: 6. The CDR3 is 18 amino acids.

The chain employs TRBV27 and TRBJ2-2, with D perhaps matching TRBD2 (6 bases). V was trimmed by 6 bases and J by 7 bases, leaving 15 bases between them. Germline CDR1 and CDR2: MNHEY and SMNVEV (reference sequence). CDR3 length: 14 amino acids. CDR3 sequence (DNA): TGTGCCAGCAGGCCCGCTAGCGACATCGGGGAGCTGTTTTTT. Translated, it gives CASRPASDIGELFF.

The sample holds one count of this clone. In DNA, the CDR3 is TGTGCCAGCAGGTGGGAGTCGGGTTACAATGAGCAGTTCTTC. It specifies CASRWESGYNEQFF. The chain is built from TRBV6-6 and TRBJ2-1, with D possibly matching TRBD2 (5 bases). Trimming removed 6 bases at V and 4 bases at J, with 13 bases between. The V gene's germline CDR1 is MNHNY and CDR2 SVGAGI (reference sequence). The CDR3 spans 14 residues.

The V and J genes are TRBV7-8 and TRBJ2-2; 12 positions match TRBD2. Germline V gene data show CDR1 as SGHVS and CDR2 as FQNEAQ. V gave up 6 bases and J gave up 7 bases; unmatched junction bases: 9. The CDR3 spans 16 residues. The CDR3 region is CASSQASGRAGGELFF. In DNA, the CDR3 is TGTGCCAGCAGTCAAGCTAGCGGGAGGGCCGGCGGGGAGCTGTTTTTT. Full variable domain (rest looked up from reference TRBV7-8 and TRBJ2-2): GAGVSQSPRYKVAKRGQDVALRCDPISGHVSLFWYQQALGQGPEFLTYFQNEAQLDKSGLPSDRFFAERPEGSVSTLKIQRTQQEDSAVYLCASSQASGRAGGELFFGEGSRLTVL.

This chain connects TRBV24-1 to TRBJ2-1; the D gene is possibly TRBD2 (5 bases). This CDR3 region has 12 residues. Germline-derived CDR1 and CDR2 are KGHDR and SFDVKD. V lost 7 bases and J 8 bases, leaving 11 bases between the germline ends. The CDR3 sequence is CATRSIGDEQFF. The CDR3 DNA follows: TGTGCCACCAGGAGTATCGGGGATGAGCAGTTCTTC.

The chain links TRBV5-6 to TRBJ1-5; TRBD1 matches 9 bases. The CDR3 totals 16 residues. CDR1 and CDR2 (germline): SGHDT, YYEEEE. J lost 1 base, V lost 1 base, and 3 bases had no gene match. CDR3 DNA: TGTGCCAGCAGCTTGACGGGACAGGGAAGCAATCAGCCCCAGCATTTT. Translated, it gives CASSLTGQGSNQPQHF.

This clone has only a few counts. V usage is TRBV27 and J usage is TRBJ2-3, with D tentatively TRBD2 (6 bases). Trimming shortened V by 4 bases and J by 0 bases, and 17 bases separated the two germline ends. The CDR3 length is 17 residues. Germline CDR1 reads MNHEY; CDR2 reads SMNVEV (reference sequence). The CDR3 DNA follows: TGTGCCAGCAGTTCATTGACTTTCAGCGGGAGCACAGATACGCAGTATTTT. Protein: CASSSLTFSGSTDTQYF.

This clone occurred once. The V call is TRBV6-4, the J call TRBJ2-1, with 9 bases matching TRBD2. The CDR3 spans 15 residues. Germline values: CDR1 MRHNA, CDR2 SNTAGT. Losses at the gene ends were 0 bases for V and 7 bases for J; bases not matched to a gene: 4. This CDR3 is CASSDSGTSLNEQFF. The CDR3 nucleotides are TGTGCCAGCAGTGACTCTGGGACTAGCCTAAATGAGCAGTTCTTC.

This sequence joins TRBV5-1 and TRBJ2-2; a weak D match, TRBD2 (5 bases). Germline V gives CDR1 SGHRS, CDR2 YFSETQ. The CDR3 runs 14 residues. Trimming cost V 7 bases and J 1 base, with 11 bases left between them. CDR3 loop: CASVPSLNTGELFF. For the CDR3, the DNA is TGCGCCAGCGTCCCTAGCTTGAACACCGGGGAGCTGTTTTTT. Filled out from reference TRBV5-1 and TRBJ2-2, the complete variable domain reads KAGVTQTPRYLIKTRGQQVTLSCSPISGHRSVSWYQQTPGQGLQFLFEYFSETQRNKGNFPGRFSGRQFSNSRSEMNVSTLELGDSALYLCASVPSLNTGELFFGEGSRLTVL.

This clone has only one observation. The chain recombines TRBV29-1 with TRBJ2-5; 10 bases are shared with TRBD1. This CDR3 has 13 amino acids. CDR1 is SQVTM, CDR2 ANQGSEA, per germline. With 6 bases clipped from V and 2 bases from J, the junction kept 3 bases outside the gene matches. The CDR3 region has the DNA TGCAGCGTGGGGGGACAGGGGCAAGAGACCCAGTACTTC. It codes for CSVGGQGQETQYF.

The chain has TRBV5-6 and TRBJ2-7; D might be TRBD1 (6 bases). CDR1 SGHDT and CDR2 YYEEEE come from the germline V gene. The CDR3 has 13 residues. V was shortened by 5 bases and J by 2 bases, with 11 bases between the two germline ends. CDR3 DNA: TGTGCCAGCAGTCCCGGGACACCCTACGAGCAGTACTTC. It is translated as CASSPGTPYEQYF.

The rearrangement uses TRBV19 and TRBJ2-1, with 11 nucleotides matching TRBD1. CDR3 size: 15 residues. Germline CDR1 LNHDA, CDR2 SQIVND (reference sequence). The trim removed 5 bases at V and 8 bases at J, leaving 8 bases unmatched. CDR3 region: CASSPRDRGGDEQFF. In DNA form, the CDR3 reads TGTGCCAGTAGTCCCCGGGACAGGGGGGGGGATGAGCAGTTCTTC. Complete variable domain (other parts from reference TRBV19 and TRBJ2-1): DGGITQSPKYLFRKEGQNVTLSCEQNLNHDAMYWYRQDPGQGLRLIYYSQIVNDFQKGDIAEGYSVSREKKESFPLTVTSAQKNPTAFYLCASSPRDRGGDEQFFGPGTRLTVL.